The clone carrying this T cell receptor (beta chain) was recorded only once. Its antigen is unidentified. The assay was immunoSEQ multiplex PCR, and TCRdb's table has in-frame clones only and misses some. This sample yields 150,000 to 200,000 clones, of which approximately 94% are seen a single time; about 0.6% belongs to the top ten. The data stem from a study of T cell responses to AZD1222 COVID-19 vaccine. Notes on the study in general: White British ancestry dominated among donors, who included more females, and clonal diversity was possibly underestimated. Seropositivity was recorded at baseline in only 6 or 7 AZD1222 recipients.

The germline V gene encodes CDR1 LNHDA and CDR2 SQIVND (reference sequence). The CDR3 has 16 amino acids. The V end lost 1 base, the J end lost 4 bases, and 14 bases lay between the germline ends. Material: peripheral blood, obtained on day 0 of AZD1222 vaccination. The receptor was isolated from an adult in good health. This chain joins TRBV19 and TRBJ1-5, with D maybe TRBD1 (5 bases). This chain's CDR3 is CASSIARDAKNQPQHF. The CDR3 nucleotides read TGTGCCAGTAGTATAGCCCGGGACGCTAAAAATCAGCCCCAGCATTTT.